The clone carrying this TCR beta chain was picked up many times. What it binds is unknown. The TCR beta CDR3 regions underwent amplification using RNA transcripts as the source. HTBI primers were used for first-round RT-PCR of the TCR CDR3. TCRdb ran MiXCR on the multiplex PCR reads and lists one entry per CDR3 protein. The sample includes nearly 600,000 distinct CDR3 sequences, 13% to 15% of them seen just once. The sample belongs to a study of T cells in Graves' hyperthyroidism and ophthalmopathy. General study results and limits: Most thyroid clonotypes that were expanded above 0.001 also turned up in blood.

V was cut by 6 bases and J by 11 bases, with 16 bases left in between. The CDR3 is made up of 12 amino acids. Sequenced sample: blood. The chain employs TRBV12-3 or TRBV12-4 and TRBJ2-5, with D possibly matching TRBD1 (6 bases). This clonotype was obtained from a woman aged 18 to 35 with Graves' ophthalmopathy. The CDR3 DNA sequence: TGTGCCAGCAGACGACGAATGGGACAACAGTACTTC. It is translated as CASRRRMGQQYF.